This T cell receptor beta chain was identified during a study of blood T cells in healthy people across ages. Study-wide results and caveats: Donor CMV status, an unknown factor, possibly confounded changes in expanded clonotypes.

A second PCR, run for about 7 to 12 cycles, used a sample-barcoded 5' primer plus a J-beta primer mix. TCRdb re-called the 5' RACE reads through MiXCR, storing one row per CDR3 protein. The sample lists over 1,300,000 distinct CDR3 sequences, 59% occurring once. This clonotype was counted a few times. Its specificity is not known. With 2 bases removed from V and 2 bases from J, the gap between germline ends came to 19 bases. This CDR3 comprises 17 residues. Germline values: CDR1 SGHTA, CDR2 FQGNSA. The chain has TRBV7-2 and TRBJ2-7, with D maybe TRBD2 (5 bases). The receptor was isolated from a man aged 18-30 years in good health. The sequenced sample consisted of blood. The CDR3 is CASSLPRSGLNPYEQYF. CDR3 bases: TGTGCCAGCAGCTTACCCAGAAGCGGTCTGAACCCCTACGAGCAGTACTTC.